These 2 T cell receptor beta chains share one sample of origin, sequenced in a study of control samples from healthy donors and cancer patients. The method was immunoSEQ multiplex PCR; TCRdb's version includes in-frame clones alone and lacks a portion of them. Of fewer than 200,000 clones listed, more than 80% are singletons. Material for sequencing was blood. The receptors come from a man aged 25 to 45 in good health.

This clone came up a few times. The chain couples TRBV6-6 to TRBJ2-3, with 8 bases fitting TRBD1. Per the germline V gene, CDR1 is MNHNY and CDR2 is SVGAGI (reference sequence). CDR3 length: 15 amino acids. V dropped 2 bases and J dropped 3; count of bases not matched to a gene: 4. In DNA form, the CDR3 reads TGTGCCAGCAGTTACCACACAGGGGGGACAGATACGCAGTATTTT. It yields the protein CASSYHTGGTDTQYF.

The V gene is TRBV5-4, the J gene TRBJ2-2; D perhaps matches TRBD1 (6 bases). Trimming took 0 bases from V and 7 from J, leaving 19 bases between them. CDR3 length: 17 amino acids. The germline V gene encodes CDR1 SGHNT and CDR2 YYREEE (reference sequence). The CDR3: CASSLVRQEKRGGELFF. The CDR3 DNA follows: TGTGCCAGCAGCTTGGTCCGACAGGAAAAGAGGGGCGGGGAGCTGTTTTTT.